This T cell receptor (beta chain) is drawn from a study of blood T cell repertoires in COVID-19. This clone was seen a single time. Germline-derived CDR1 and CDR2 are SGHTA and FQGNSA. The CDR3 covers 16 residues. V shed 1 base and J shed 4 bases, with 14 bases lying between them. Cohorts were based on clinical histories the participants reported. The data were produced by immunoSEQ multiplex PCR, yet TCRdb's version contains in-frame clones alone and is incomplete. The sample carries about 150,000 clones, 70% to 90% recorded once. This chain connects TRBV7-2 to TRBJ2-1; possibly TRBD2 for D (6 bases). Source material: PBMCs or T cells enriched from blood (not recorded which). The receptor's source is a middle-aged man who had recovered from COVID-19. CDR3 amino acids: CASSLDSGTSYNEQFF. In nucleotides, the CDR3 is TGTGCCAGCAGCTTAGACTCCGGGACTTCTTACAATGAGCAGTTCTTC.